The 26 T cell receptor beta chains below come from one sample, sequenced in a study of T cells in Graves' hyperthyroidism and ophthalmopathy. Template material for amplifying TCR beta CDR3 regions consisted of RNA transcripts. In the first-round RT-PCR of the TCR CDR3, the HTBI primer set was used. TCRdb fed the multiplex PCR reads into MiXCR, producing one record per CDR3 protein. The repertoire includes about 530,000 distinct CDR3 sequences, approximately 17% of them detected once, and 17% sits in the top ten. Sequences were obtained from blood. The receptors here all came from a woman between 18 and 29 years old with Graves' ophthalmopathy.

This clonotype was seen repeatedly, ten times or more. J is TRBJ2-7 and V is TRBV20-1; TRBD2 is a possible D gene (5 bases). Germline V CDR1 and CDR2: DFQATT, SNEGSKA (reference sequence). The CDR3 is 12 residues long. The V end lost 6 bases, the J end lost 2 bases, and 11 bases lay between the germline ends. For the CDR3, the DNA is TGCAGTGCCCCATCGGGGACCTACGAGCAGTACTTC. The encoded protein is CSAPSGTYEQYF.

The chain links TRBV6-1 to TRBJ1-3; D not resolved. The CDR3 consists of 16 residues. The ends were cut back, 8 bases at V and 0 bases at J, with 17 bases in the middle. Germline assignment: CDR1 MNHNS and CDR2 SASEGT. The chain's CDR3 is CASDPRRVHSGNTIYF. CDR3 DNA sequence: TGTGCCAGCGATCCCAGGAGAGTACACTCTGGAAACACCATATATTTT.

This clonotype was seen only a few times. The chain combines TRBV29-1 with TRBJ1-1, with TRBD1 matching 8 bases. V gave up 3 bases and J gave up 0 bases; unmatched junction bases: 3. This CDR3 comprises 14 residues. In germline, CDR1 is SQVTM, CDR2 ANQGSEA. CDR3 residues: CSVDLTGVNTEAFF. DNA of the CDR3: TGCAGCGTTGACCTGACAGGGGTGAACACTGAAGCTTTCTTT.

This clonotype was counted ten times or more. The chain couples TRBV27 to TRBJ2-7, with a weak D call TRBD2 (5 bases). From germline, CDR1 is MNHEY and CDR2 SMNVEV (reference sequence). The CDR3 runs 15 residues. V was pared by 4 bases and J by 2 bases, with 15 bases between. The chain's CDR3 is CASSSVISAPYEQYF. DNA of the CDR3: TGTGCCAGCAGTTCCGTCATTAGCGCGCCCTACGAGCAGTACTTC.

In this sample, this clonotype turned up many times. V gene TRBV5-1 combines with J gene TRBJ1-2; TRBD1 might be the D (6 bases). Looked up from germline, CDR1 is SGHRS and CDR2 is YFSETQ. The CDR3 consists of 13 residues. V shed 4 bases and J shed 4 bases, with 11 bases lying between them. The DNA of the CDR3 is TGCGCCAGCAGCACCGGACAGACCTATGGCTACACCTTC. Residues: CASSTGQTYGYTF.

The chain combines TRBV28 with TRBJ1-6, with a possible D match to TRBD1 (6 bases). This CDR3 region has 14 residues. Germline V CDR1 and CDR2: MDHEN, SYDVKM. Trimming took 3 bases from V and 10 from J, leaving 13 bases between them. Here the CDR3 DNA reads TGTGCCAGCAGTTTTGCAGGGGCAGGATCACCCCTCCACTTT. It yields the protein CASSFAGAGSPLHF.

Points on this clonotype: This could be a read error, since a much larger clone is one nucleotide away. The chain uses TRBV12-3 or TRBV12-4 and TRBJ2-3; TRBD2 matches 8 bases. This CDR3 has 17 residues. V shed 3 bases, J shed 6 bases, and the junction held 14 bases outside the gene matches. The CDR3 spells CASSFQGAGVEGDTQYF. CDR3 coding DNA: TGTGCCAGCAGTTTCCAGGGAGCGGGGGTCGAGGGGGATACGCAGTATTTT.

The rearrangement joins TRBV4-2 to TRBJ2-3, with 7 positions matching TRBD2. This CDR3 region has 17 residues. Germline V gene sequence: CDR1 LGHNA, CDR2 YNFKEQ. Trimming at V came to 0 bases and at J to 1 base, leaving 7 bases not matched to a gene. The CDR3 bases are TGTGCCAGCAGCCAAGAGTCGCGGGAGAGTGGCACAGATACGCAGTATTTT. This translates into CASSQESRESGTDTQYF.

This chain links TRBV20-1 with TRBJ1-5; D uncertain. V was trimmed by 0 bases and J by 5 bases, leaving 14 bases between them. The CDR3 contains 15 residues. Germline V gene lookup returns CDR1 DFQATT and CDR2 SNEGSKA (reference sequence). CDR3 sequence: CSAREGYEIYQPQHF. The CDR3 coding sequence is TGCAGTGCTAGAGAGGGTTACGAGATCTATCAGCCCCAGCATTTT.

This clonotype was seen a handful of times. This rearrangement joins TRBV19 to TRBJ1-4, with unresolved D. The CDR3 is 15 residues long. With 3 bases removed from V and 5 bases from J, the gap between germline ends came to 13 bases. The germline V gene encodes CDR1 LNHDA and CDR2 SQIVND (reference sequence). The CDR3 loop reads CASSMARLKNEKLFF. As DNA, the CDR3 is TGTGCCAGTAGTATGGCCAGGCTAAAGAATGAAAAACTGTTTTTT.

This clonotype was observed a handful of times. The V and J genes are TRBV6-5 and TRBJ2-1; TRBD2 agrees at 9 bases. The CDR3 consists of 14 residues. CDR1 is MNHEY and CDR2 is SVGAGI in the germline V gene. V lost 0 bases to trimming and J lost 15 bases; unmatched junction nucleotides: 9. The CDR3 protein is CASSYSRAGGQVFF. The DNA of the CDR3 is TGTGCCAGCAGTTACTCTCGGGCGGGGGGGCAGGTGTTCTTC.

This clonotype was seen at least ten times. The genes are TRBV30 and TRBJ1-1; TRBD1 matches 10 bases. CDR1 and CDR2 (germline): GTSNPN, SVGIG (reference sequence). The CDR3 sequence is 16 residues long. Trimming took 0 bases from V and 11 from J; bases not matched to a gene: 15. Here the CDR3 reads CAWSVHRPGQGGFAFF. CDR3 nucleotide sequence: TGTGCCTGGAGTGTACATAGGCCTGGACAGGGGGGATTCGCTTTCTTT.

This clonotype was counted a few times. V gene TRBV6-4 combines with J gene TRBJ2-1; 11 bases match TRBD2. V trimming: 5 bases; J trimming: 12 bases; junction bases outside the gene matches: 15. The germline V gene encodes CDR1 MRHNA and CDR2 SNTAGT. The CDR3 totals 16 residues. The CDR3 nucleotides are TGTGCCAGCAGTAGTGGGACTAGCGGCACCCAACAAGGGCAGTTCTTC. Its translation: CASSSGTSGTQQGQFF.

This clonotype was detected only a few times. The V gene is TRBV19, the J gene TRBJ2-4; D may be TRBD1 (5 bases). Per germline, CDR1 LNHDA and CDR2 SQIVND (reference sequence). V lost 2 bases to trimming and J lost 7 bases, with 12 bases between them. The CDR3 spans 14 residues. The CDR3 region has the DNA TGTGCCAGTAGTATATTTCCCAGGGCCAACATTCAGTACTTC. It specifies CASSIFPRANIQYF.

The chain recombines TRBV7-2 with TRBJ2-7, with D perhaps TRBD1 or TRBD2 (5 bases each). CDR3 length equals 15 residues. Per the germline V gene, CDR1 is SGHTA and CDR2 is FQGNSA. V lost 1 base and J 2 bases, leaving 12 bases between the germline ends. In DNA, the CDR3 is TGTGCCAGCAGCTTAGGGGGGACGTTTGCCTACGAGCAGTACTTC. It specifies CASSLGGTFAYEQYF.

This clonotype was seen ten or more times. The chain is built from TRBV20-1 and TRBJ2-3; 10 bases align to TRBD1. Germline V gene sequence: CDR1 DFQATT, CDR2 SNEGSKA (reference sequence). CDR3 length equals 18 residues. Trimming at V came to 0 bases and at J to 2 bases, leaving 11 bases not matched to a gene. This CDR3 is CSARERYKGTGVTDTQYF. In DNA form, the CDR3 reads TGCAGTGCTAGAGAGCGTTACAAGGGGACAGGGGTCACAGATACGCAGTATTTT.

In this sample, this clonotype turned up a few times. The chain is built from TRBV10-3 and TRBJ1-1; D not certain. CDR1 ENHRY and CDR2 SYGVKD come from the germline V gene. The CDR3 contains 11 residues. V gave up 5 bases and J gave up 3 bases, with 4 bases separating them. CDR3: CAISTDTEAFF. In DNA, the CDR3 is TGTGCCATCAGTACGGACACTGAAGCTTTCTTT.

This clonotype was counted a few times. The chain has TRBV19 and TRBJ2-7, with 7 nucleotides matching TRBD1. Looked up from germline, CDR1 is LNHDA and CDR2 is SQIVND (reference sequence). The length of the CDR3 is 14 residues. J was trimmed by 2 bases and V by 4 bases; bases with no gene match: 5. In nucleotides, the CDR3 is TGTGCCAGTAGTACCCAGGGGACAGCCTACGAGCAGTACTTC. Protein sequence: CASSTQGTAYEQYF.

This clonotype turned up a few times. V usage is TRBV20-1 and J usage is TRBJ2-7; D unclear. With 1 base removed from V and 6 bases from J, the gap between germline ends came to 13 bases. Looked up from germline, CDR1 is DFQATT and CDR2 is SNEGSKA (reference sequence). The CDR3 covers 13 residues. The CDR3 region is CSARAPAVSEQYF. Written as DNA, the CDR3 is TGCAGTGCTAGAGCCCCGGCGGTGAGCGAGCAGTACTTC.

This clonotype was recorded a few times. This chain connects TRBV12-3 or TRBV12-4 to TRBJ1-4; no firm D call. There are 14 residues in the CDR3. The germline V and J ends were trimmed by 5 bases and 4 bases, with 11 bases remaining between them. The CDR3 bases are TGTGCCAGCAGTCTCTTGGGAGGTAATGAAAAACTGTTTTTT. Encoded protein: CASSLLGGNEKLFF.

This clonotype was seen more than once but under ten times. The CDR3 region has the DNA TGTGCCAGCAGCTTGTGGGCGTCCGGGGAGCTGTTTTTT. Its protein is CASSLWASGELFF. The V and J genes are TRBV5-6 and TRBJ2-2; D unclear. This CDR3 contains 13 residues. The ends were cut back, 1 base at V and 6 bases at J, with 7 bases in the middle. Germline assignment: CDR1 SGHDT and CDR2 YYEEEE. The entire variable domain, with the rest obtained from reference TRBV5-6 and TRBJ2-2, is as follows: DAGVTQSPTHLIKTRGQQVTLRCSPKSGHDTVSWYQQALGQGPQFIFQYYEEEERQRGNFPDRFSGHQFPNYSSELNVNALLLGDSALYLCASSLWASGELFFGEGSRLTVL.

The chain carries TRBV28 and TRBJ1-5; 7 bases agree with TRBD1. With 6 bases clipped from V and 6 bases from J, the junction kept 11 bases outside the gene matches. The germline V gene has CDR1 MDHEN and CDR2 SYDVKM. CDR3 length equals 15 residues. CDR3 sequence reads: CASSSDRVKSQPQHF. CDR3 DNA: TGTGCCAGCAGCTCCGACAGGGTCAAGAGTCAGCCCCAGCATTTT.

In this sample, this clonotype turned up many times. The gene calls are TRBV28 and TRBJ2-7, with D perhaps TRBD1 (5 bases). The CDR3 is 13 residues long. Germline CDR1 MDHEN, CDR2 SYDVKM. V was clipped by 6 bases and J by 4 bases, with 13 bases between them. The CDR3 coding sequence is TGTGCCAGCAGCAGGGCGAGAGAATACGAGCAGTACTTC. Amino acid sequence: CASSRAREYEQYF.

This clonotype was found a few times. The CDR3 nucleotides read TGTGCCAGCAGCCCTTCGGGCCTCGCGGGCACTGAAGCTTTCTTT. Its protein is CASSPSGLAGTEAFF. The chain links TRBV14 to TRBJ1-1; D is unresolved. Germline V gene data show CDR1 as SGHDN and CDR2 as FVKESK. The CDR3 totals 15 residues. Trimming took off 4 bases at V and 4 bases at J, with 16 bases between the two ends.

The table lists this clonotype with many counts. CDR3 nucleotides: TGTGCCAGCTCACCAACGGACAGGAGAAACTATGGCTACACCTTC. Translating it yields CASSPTDRRNYGYTF. The genes are TRBV18 and TRBJ1-2, with 7 positions matching TRBD1. CDR1 is KGHSH, CDR2 LQKENI, per germline. J was trimmed by 2 bases and V by 2 bases; bases with no gene match: 5. The CDR3 is made up of 15 amino acids.

The genes are TRBV27 and TRBJ2-1; 7 positions match TRBD2. The length of the CDR3 is 14 residues. Trimming cost V 8 bases and J 7 bases; bases outside gene matches: 11. CDR1 is MNHEY, CDR2 SMNVEV, per germline (reference sequence). Written as DNA, the CDR3 is TGTGCCAGCTCCTGGGAGGGGATCAGGAATGAGCAGTTCTTC. Protein sequence: CASSWEGIRNEQFF.